This T cell receptor (beta chain) was profiled in a study of radiation and T cells in renal cell carcinoma. Regarding the study as a whole: Pretreatment tumor biopsies were lacking, so baseline clonotypes are unknown. From baseline, blood top tumor clonotypes peaked at 2 weeks post-radiation.

The time point here: blood 4 weeks post-SBRT, at nephrectomy. The treatment was: 15 Gy SBRT to primary tumor, nephrectomy 4 weeks later. Deletions cut 6 bases from V and 0 bases from J, with 6 bases between. The CDR3 is 13 residues long. Germline CDR1 and CDR2: MNHEY and SMNVEV (reference sequence). The table lists this clone with a count of one. What it binds is not known. Clones were read by immunoSEQ multiplex PCR, and TCRdb kept only the in-frame ones, dropping some. This sample carries over 90,000 clones, more than 65% of them seen once, and the ten largest clones take roughly 7.6%. The chain has TRBV27 and TRBJ1-3; D not certain. This clonotype was obtained from a man aged 60 to 69 with renal cell carcinoma. This specimen consisted of blood, obtained from a patient whose treatment included radiotherapy and nephrectomy. In nucleotides, the CDR3 is TGTGCCAGCAGACTCCTCTCTGGAAACACCATATATTTT. It yields the protein CASRLLSGNTIYF.